A selection of T cell receptor beta chains follows, all from one sample in a study of shared clonotypes between healthy human individuals. Produced via immunoSEQ multiplex PCR; TCRdb's table is partial and in-frame only. This table holds about 490,000 clones, 60% to 85% found once. Sequenced material: PBMCs. The origin of the receptors is a woman in her thirties or forties in good health. Some clones in this sample may be carry-over from other donors' samples. The CDR3 runs from the conserved cysteine through the conserved F or W. D genes are given only for firm matches. Only some rows state a clone size, as once, few, many or a class for expanded clones.

>.|TRBJ2-1|.|TRBV28
CASGASYNEQFF
TGTGCCAGCGGGGCCTCCTACAATGAGCAGTTCTTC
>.|TRBJ1-2|.|TRBV27
CASSLSYTEPNYGYTF
TGTGCCAGCAGTTTATCGTATACGGAACCTAACTATGGCTACACCTTC
>.|TRBJ2-1|TRBD2|TRBV19
CASRTGLAGGNEQFF
TGTGCCAGTAGGACGGGACTAGCGGGAGGCAATGAGCAGTTCTTC
>few|TRBJ1-2|.|TRBV7-2
CASSLTAVAGGYTF
TGTGCCAGCAGCTTGACAGCCGTCGCGGGTGGCTACACCTTC
>.|TRBJ2-3|.|TRBV4-2
CASSQEYNADTQYF
TGTGCCAGCAGCCAAGAGTATAACGCAGATACGCAGTATTTT
>.|TRBJ2-1|TRBD2|TRBV9
CASSVSLTSGSYNEQFF
TGTGCCAGCAGCGTCTCTCTGACTAGCGGATCCTACAATGAGCAGTTCTTC
>few|TRBJ2-5|TRBD1|TRBV7-9
CASFETGGMETQYF
TGTGCCAGCTTCGAGACAGGGGGGATGGAGACCCAGTACTTC
>few|TRBJ2-7|TRBD1|TRBV5-4
CASSSGTGGFYEQYF
TGTGCCAGCAGCAGCGGGACAGGGGGCTTTTACGAGCAGTACTTC
>.|TRBJ2-7|TRBD2|TRBV13
CASSLVGTSGNEQYF
TGTGCCAGCAGCTTAGTGGGGACTAGCGGCAACGAGCAGTACTTC
>.|TRBJ2-1|TRBD2|TRBV11-1
CASSPLAGSYNEQFF
TGTGCCAGCAGCCCCCTAGCGGGCTCCTACAATGAGCAGTTCTTC
>.|TRBJ2-5|.|TRBV7-9
CASSLAEGGETQYF
TGTGCCAGCAGCTTAGCGGAGGGGGGTGAGACCCAGTACTTC
>.|TRBJ1-5|.|TRBV6-1
CASSADSGAYSNQPQHF
TGTGCCAGCAGTGCCGACAGTGGGGCCTATAGCAATCAGCCCCAGCATTTT
>.|TRBJ2-7|TRBD2|TRBV18
CASSPLAGGLNEQYF
TGTGCCAGCTCCCCGCTAGCGGGAGGGCTTAACGAGCAGTACTTC
>.|TRBJ2-5|.|TRBV2
CASKGILQETQYF
TGTGCCAGCAAGGGCATCCTCCAAGAGACCCAGTACTTC
>.|TRBJ2-5|.|TRBV2
CASRLESYEQHF
TGTGCCAGCAGACTAGAGTCCTACGAGCAGCACTTC
>.|TRBJ2-4|TRBD2|TRBV5-4
CASSEGRGAQYIQYF
TGTGCCAGCAGTGAGGGGAGGGGTGCCCAATACATTCAGTACTTC
>.|TRBJ2-3|.|TRBV18
CASLSTDTQYF
TGTGCCAGCCTTTCTACAGATACGCAGTATTTT
>.|TRBJ2-4|TRBD1|TRBV28
CAGQGDENIQYF
TGTGCCGGACAGGGTGATGAGAACATTCAGTACTTC
>.|TRBJ1-3|.|TRBV5-1
CASSLAGVGNTIYF
TGCGCCAGCAGCTTGGCGGGGGTCGGAAACACCATATATTTT
>.|TRBJ1-4|TRBD1|TRBV7-9
CASSFGQGGEKLFF
TGTGCCAGCAGCTTTGGGCAGGGGGGTGAAAAACTGTTTTTT
>.|TRBJ1-5|.|TRBV27
CASSLFTGNQPQHF
TGTGCCAGCAGTTTATTTACAGGGAATCAGCCCCAGCATTTT
>few|TRBJ1-2|.|TRBV29-1
CSVGPEGYTF
TGCAGCGTGGGACCGGAGGGCTACACCTTC
>once|TRBJ1-5|TRBD1|TRBV28
CASSLSMDRENQPQHF
TGTGCCAGCAGTTTATCCATGGACAGGGAAAATCAGCCCCAGCATTTT
>.|TRBJ2-3|.|TRBV6-5
CASRPPTPDTQYF
TGTGCCAGCAGACCCCCTACCCCAGATACGCAGTATTTT
>.|TRBJ2-7|.|TRBV4-3
CASSSAPDLNEQYF
TGCGCCAGCAGCTCGGCCCCGGACCTCAACGAGCAGTACTTC
>few|TRBJ1-1|.|TRBV29-1
CSVAHGGNTEAFF
TGCAGCGTTGCACACGGAGGGAACACTGAAGCTTTCTTT
>.|TRBJ2-3|.|TRBV27
CASSLRGRGRHTSTDTQYF
TGTGCCAGCAGTCTGAGGGGGCGGGGACGTCATACTAGCACAGATACGCAGTATTTT
>.|TRBJ1-2|TRBD1|TRBV28
CASRVTGDRNYGYTF
TGTGCCAGCAGAGTCACAGGGGATCGTAACTATGGCTACACCTTC
>.|TRBJ2-4|.|TRBV6-5
CASSSSGRGIQYF
.
>.|TRBJ2-3|TRBD1|TRBV30
CAWSPGQGLTDTQYF
TGTGCCTGGAGTCCGGGACAGGGCCTCACAGATACGCAGTATTTT
>.|TRBJ1-1|.|TRBV7-2
CASSFLGQGNTEAFF
TGTGCCAGCAGCTTCCTGGGGCAGGGGAACACTGAAGCTTTCTTT
>.|TRBJ1-4|.|TRBV28
CANSPQDPATNEKLFF
TGTGCCAACAGTCCCCAGGATCCTGCAACTAATGAAAAACTGTTTTTT
>.|TRBJ1-3|.|TRBV6-5
CASSYSGSGNTIYF
TGTGCCAGCAGTTATTCGGGCTCTGGAAACACCATATATTTT
>many|TRBJ1-2|.|TRBV11-2
CASSREGYGYTF
TGTGCCAGCTCCCGGGAAGGCTATGGCTACACCTTC
>.|TRBJ1-5|.|TRBV28
CASGQYSNQPQHF
TGTGCCAGCGGACAGTATAGCAATCAGCCCCAGCATTTT
>.|TRBJ2-1|TRBD2|TRBV7-9
CASSLIKTSGRFEQFF
TGTGCCAGCAGCTTAATTAAGACTAGCGGGAGATTTGAGCAGTTCTTC
>.|TRBJ2-7|TRBD1|TRBV12-5
CASGLVDTGQGRGEQYF
TGTGCTAGTGGTTTGGTAGACACGGGACAGGGAAGGGGCGAGCAGTACTTC
>few|TRBJ1-5|TRBD1|TRBV7-3
CASSSNGGQGQPQNF
TGTGCCAGCAGCTCCAACGGGGGACAGGGGCAGCCCCAGAATTTT
>few|TRBJ2-1|TRBD2|TRBV25-1
CASSSASGLNEQFF
TGTGCCAGCAGTAGTGCTAGCGGGCTTAATGAGCAGTTCTTC